This TCR beta chain was sequenced during a study of monozygotic twins with inflammatory bowel disease. Concerning this clonotype: The antigen remains unidentified.

Study conclusions and caveats: No detectable difference in repertoire similarity separated concordant from discordant twins, possibly as a result of limited power.

Each CDR3 protein gets one entry in TCRdb, which reprocessed the 5' RACE reads and gives no DNA. The sample table sets out 70,000 to 95,000 distinct CDR3 sequences. Collection yielded roughly 2.5 ml of blood per donor. The clonotype originates from a human donor with ulcerative colitis or Crohn's disease, or a healthy co-twin of an affected twin (not recorded which). The sequencing input was blood.

CDR3 residues: CASSLVAGSYNEQFF. The chain links TRBV5-1 to TRBJ2-1; without DNA, the TCRdb call of TRBD2 cannot be checked. This CDR3 spans 15 amino acids. From germline, CDR1 is SGHRS and CDR2 YFSETQ. Combining the CDR3 with reference TRBV5-1 and TRBJ2-1 gives the whole variable domain KAGVTQTPRYLIKTRGQQVTLSCSPISGHRSVSWYQQTPGQGLQFLFEYFSETQRNKGNFPGRFSGRQFSNSRSEMNVSTLELGDSALYLCASSLVAGSYNEQFFGPGTRLTVL.